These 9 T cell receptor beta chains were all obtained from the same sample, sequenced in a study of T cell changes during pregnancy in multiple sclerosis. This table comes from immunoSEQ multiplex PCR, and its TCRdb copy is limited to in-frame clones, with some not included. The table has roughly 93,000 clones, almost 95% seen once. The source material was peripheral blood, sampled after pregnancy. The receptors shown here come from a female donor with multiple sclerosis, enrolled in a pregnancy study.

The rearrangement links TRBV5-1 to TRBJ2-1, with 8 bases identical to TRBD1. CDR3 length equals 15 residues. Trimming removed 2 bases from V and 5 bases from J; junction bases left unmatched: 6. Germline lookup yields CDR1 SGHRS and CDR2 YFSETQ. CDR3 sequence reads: CASSFQGATNNEQFF. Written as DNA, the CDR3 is TGCGCCAGCAGCTTCCAGGGGGCTACTAACAATGAGCAGTTCTTC.

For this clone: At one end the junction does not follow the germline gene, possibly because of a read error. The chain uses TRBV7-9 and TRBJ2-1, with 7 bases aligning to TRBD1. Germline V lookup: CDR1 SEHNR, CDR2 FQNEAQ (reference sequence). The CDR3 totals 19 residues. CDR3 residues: CASSLQWGSTGASNNEQFF. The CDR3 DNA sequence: TGTGCCAGCAGCTTACAGTGGGGTAGCACAGGGGCCTCCAACAATGAGCAGTTCTTC.

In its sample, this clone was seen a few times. The CDR3 loop reads CASSPSRDRANSPLHF. The CDR3 bases are TGCGCCAGCAGCCCCTCCCGAGACAGGGCTAATTCACCCCTCCACTTT. The chain is built from TRBV4-3 and TRBJ1-6; 7 bases are a match to TRBD1. The CDR3 is made up of 16 amino acids. J lost 6 bases, V lost 4 bases, and 9 bases had no gene match. CDR1 and CDR2 (germline): LGHNA, YSLEER.

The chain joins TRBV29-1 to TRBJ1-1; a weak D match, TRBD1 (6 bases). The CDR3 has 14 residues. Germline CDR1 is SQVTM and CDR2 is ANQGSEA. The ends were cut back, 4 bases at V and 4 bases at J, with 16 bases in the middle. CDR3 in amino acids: CSVVVGGASTEAFF. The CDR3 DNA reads TGCAGCGTTGTGGTGGGGGGGGCAAGCACTGAAGCTTTCTTT.

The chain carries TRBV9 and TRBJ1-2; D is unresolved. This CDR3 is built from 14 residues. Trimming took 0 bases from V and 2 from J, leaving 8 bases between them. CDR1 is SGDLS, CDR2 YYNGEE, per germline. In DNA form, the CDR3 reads TGTGCCAGCAGCGTAGATGGCACCAACTATGGCTACACCTTC. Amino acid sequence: CASSVDGTNYGYTF. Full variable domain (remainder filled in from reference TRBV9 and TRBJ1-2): DSGVTQTPKHLITATGQRVTLRCSPRSGDLSVYWYQQSLDQGLQFLIQYYNGEERAKGNILERFSAQQFPDLHSELNLSSLELGDSALYFCASSVDGTNYGYTFGSGTRLTVV.

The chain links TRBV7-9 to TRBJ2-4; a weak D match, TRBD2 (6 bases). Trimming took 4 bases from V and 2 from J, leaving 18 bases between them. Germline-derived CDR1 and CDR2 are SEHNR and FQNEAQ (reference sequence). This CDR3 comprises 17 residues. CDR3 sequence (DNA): TGTGCCAGCAGCTCTAGAGGCGGGGTCGAGACCAAAAACATTCAGTACTTC. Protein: CASSSRGGVETKNIQYF.

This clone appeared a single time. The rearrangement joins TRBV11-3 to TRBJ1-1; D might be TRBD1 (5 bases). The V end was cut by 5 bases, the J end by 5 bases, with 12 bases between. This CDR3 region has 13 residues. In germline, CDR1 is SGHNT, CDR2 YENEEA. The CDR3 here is CASSRTGGTEAFF. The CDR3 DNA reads TGTGCCAGCAGCCGGACGGGGGGGACTGAAGCTTTCTTT.

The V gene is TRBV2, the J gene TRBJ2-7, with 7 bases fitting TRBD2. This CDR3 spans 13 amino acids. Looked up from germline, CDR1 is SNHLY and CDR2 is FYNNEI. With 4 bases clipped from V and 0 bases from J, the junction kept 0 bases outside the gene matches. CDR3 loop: CASSGDYSYEQYF. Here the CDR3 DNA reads TGTGCCAGCAGTGGGGACTACTCCTACGAGCAGTACTTC.

Here the CDR3 reads CASSDGLDWAYEQYF. As DNA, the CDR3 is TGCGCCAGCAGTGACGGACTAGATTGGGCCTACGAGCAGTACTTC. The V and J genes are TRBV10-1 and TRBJ2-7, with TRBD2 identical over 7 bases. Germline assignment: CDR1 WNHNN and CDR2 SYGVQD (reference sequence). Trimming took 3 bases from V and 2 from J; bases not matched to a gene: 7. This CDR3 is built from 15 residues.